This entry describes one T cell receptor beta chain. The CDR3 runs to 14 residues. The germline V gene encodes CDR1 MNHEY and CDR2 SMNVEV (reference sequence). The V end lost 5 bases, the J end lost 0 bases, and 11 bases lay between the germline ends. The sample belongs to a study of blood T cell repertoires in COVID-19. Generated by immunoSEQ multiplex PCR, the TCRdb table keeps only in-frame clones and is missing some. In the table there are fewer than 600,000 clones, about 88% of which are singletons. The receptor's source is a man aged 18-30 years with COVID-19, enrolled during active disease. V and J are TRBV27 and TRBJ2-7; a possible D gene is TRBD1 (5 bases). Sequencing was done on a sample of peripheral blood. The CDR3: CASSTSDSSYEQYF. CDR3 DNA sequence: TGTGCCAGCAGTACCTCTGACAGCTCCTACGAGCAGTACTTC.